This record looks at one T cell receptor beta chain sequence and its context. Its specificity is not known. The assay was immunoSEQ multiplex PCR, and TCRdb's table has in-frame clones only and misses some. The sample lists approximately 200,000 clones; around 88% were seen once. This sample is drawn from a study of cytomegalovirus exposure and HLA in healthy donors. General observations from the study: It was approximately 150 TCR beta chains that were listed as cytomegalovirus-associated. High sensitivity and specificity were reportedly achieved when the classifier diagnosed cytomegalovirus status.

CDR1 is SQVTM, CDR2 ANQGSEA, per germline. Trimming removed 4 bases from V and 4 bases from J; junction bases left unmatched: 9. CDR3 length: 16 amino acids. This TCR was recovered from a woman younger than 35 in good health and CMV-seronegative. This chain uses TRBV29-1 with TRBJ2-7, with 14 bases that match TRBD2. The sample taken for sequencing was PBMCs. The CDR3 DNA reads TGCAGCGTTGTGGGGACTAGCGGGAGCGTGGGTTACGAGCAGTACTTC. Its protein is CSVVGTSGSVGYEQYF.